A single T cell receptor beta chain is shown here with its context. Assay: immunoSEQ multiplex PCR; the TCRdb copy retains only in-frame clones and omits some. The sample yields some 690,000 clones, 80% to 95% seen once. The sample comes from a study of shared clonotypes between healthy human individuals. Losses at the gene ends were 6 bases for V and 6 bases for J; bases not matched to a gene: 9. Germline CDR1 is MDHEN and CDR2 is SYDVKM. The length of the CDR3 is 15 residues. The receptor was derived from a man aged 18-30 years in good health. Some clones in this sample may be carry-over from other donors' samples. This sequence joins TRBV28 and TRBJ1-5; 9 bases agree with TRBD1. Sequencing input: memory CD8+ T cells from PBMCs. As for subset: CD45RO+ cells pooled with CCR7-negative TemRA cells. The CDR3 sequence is CASSSTGGRPQPQHF. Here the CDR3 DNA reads TGTGCCAGCAGCTCTACAGGGGGCCGCCCTCAGCCCCAGCATTTT.